Shown below are 9 T cell receptor beta chains from a single sample sequenced in a study of human T cells and chemical hapten exposure. Each CDR3 protein gets one entry after TCRdb re-called the RACE reads with MiXCR. The data contain approximately 370,000 distinct CDR3 sequences, approximately 5.8% of them seen just once; the ten biggest clones take up approximately 8.2%. The time point was: pre-sensitization, week 0. As for treatment: therapeutic diphenylcyclopropenone sensitization with weekly scalp DPC. Source: whole blood, taken in connection with sensitization to the hapten diphenylcyclopropenone (DPC). The receptors were gathered from a young woman with alopecia areata. Some clones in this sample may be carry-over from other donors' samples.

About this clonotype itself: Germline and junction disagree at one end, which may indicate a read error. The rearrangement uses TRBV20-1 and TRBJ2-6, with D tentatively TRBD1 (5 bases). This CDR3 has 14 residues. From germline, CDR1 is DFQATT and CDR2 SNEGSKA (reference sequence). The CDR3 loop reads CSAPPAAGANILTF. The DNA of the CDR3 is TGCAGTGCTCCGCCAGCAGCTGGGGCCAACATCCTGACTTTC.

This clonotype was seen only a few times. This chain joins TRBV2 and TRBJ2-2; TRBD1 matches at 7 bases. CDR3 size: 16 residues. After removal of 5 bases from V and 0 bases from J, the junction contained 6 bases not matched to a gene. Germline lookup yields CDR1 SNHLY and CDR2 FYNNEI. CDR3 in DNA: TGTGCCAGCAGTCTCCGAGGACAGGCGAACACCGGGGAGCTGTTTTTT. Translating gives CASSLRGQANTGELFF.

The chain has TRBV7-3 and TRBJ2-1, with D perhaps TRBD1 (5 bases). Trimming pared 2 bases from V and 7 bases from J, leaving 9 bases between. CDR1 is SGHTA, CDR2 FQGTGA, per germline. The CDR3 sequence is 13 residues long. CDR3 in amino acids: CASSLPGANEQFF. The CDR3 DNA reads TGTGCCAGCAGCTTACCTGGGGCGAATGAGCAGTTCTTC.

This clonotype showed up many times. The rearrangement joins TRBV7-6 to TRBJ1-6; 11 bases match TRBD1. Germline CDR1 and CDR2: SGHVS and FNYEAQ. V lost 6 bases to trimming and J lost 10 bases; unmatched junction nucleotides: 8. This CDR3 contains 15 residues. CDR3 bases: TGTGCCAGCAGTCCCGGGACAGGGGGAGAGTCACCCCTCCACTTT. Protein sequence: CASSPGTGGESPLHF.

The chain uses TRBV7-2 and TRBJ2-1; 7 bases align to TRBD1. The junction had 4 bases not matched to a gene; V was cut back by 5 bases and J by 9 bases. Germline V gene sequence: CDR1 SGHTA, CDR2 FQGNSA. The CDR3 is made up of 12 amino acids. The CDR3 coding sequence is TGTGCCAGCAGCCGGGACAGACGTGAGCAGTTCTTC. Translating gives CASSRDRREQFF.

The sample holds a few counts of this clonotype. The J gene is TRBJ2-3, the V gene TRBV6-6; 9 nucleotides agree with TRBD1. The junction had 6 bases not matched to a gene; V was cut back by 6 bases and J by 2 bases. The CDR3 covers 15 residues. Germline CDR1 reads MNHNY; CDR2 reads SVGAGI (reference sequence). The CDR3 reads CASSKGTGYTDTQYF. CDR3 nucleotides: TGTGCCAGCAGCAAGGGGACAGGGTACACAGATACGCAGTATTTT.

Only a few counts were recorded for this clonotype. V usage is TRBV6-1 and J usage is TRBJ1-6; TRBD1 is a possible D gene (6 bases). The CDR3 has 19 residues. V shed 7 bases and J shed 0 bases, with 22 bases lying between them. Germline CDR1 MNHNS, CDR2 SASEGT. CDR3 in amino acids: CASTLRGQGASSYNSPLHF. CDR3 coding DNA: TGTGCCAGCACTCTCCGGGGGCAGGGTGCGAGCTCCTATAATTCACCCCTCCACTTT.

In this sample, this clonotype turned up many times. V is TRBV3-1 and J is TRBJ2-1; 8 positions match TRBD2. The CDR3 extends over 15 amino acids. Germline V gene data show CDR1 as LGHDT and CDR2 as YNNKEL (reference sequence). The V segment lost 0 bases and the J segment 10 bases; nucleotides outside the gene matches: 8. The CDR3: CASSQDLRPSGEQFF. CDR3 DNA sequence: TGTGCCAGCAGCCAAGATCTGAGACCTAGCGGGGAGCAGTTCTTC.

This clonotype was observed a handful of times. CDR3 in DNA: TGCGCCAGCAGCTTCTCGAGCGGGGGGGCCTTTAGCACAGATACGCAGTATTTT. It encodes CASSFSSGGAFSTDTQYF. The chain recombines TRBV5-1 with TRBJ2-3; 10 nucleotides align to TRBD2. Germline CDR1 and CDR2: SGHRS and YFSETQ. V lost 2 bases, J lost 0 bases, and 9 bases stayed unmatched. The CDR3 has 18 amino acids.